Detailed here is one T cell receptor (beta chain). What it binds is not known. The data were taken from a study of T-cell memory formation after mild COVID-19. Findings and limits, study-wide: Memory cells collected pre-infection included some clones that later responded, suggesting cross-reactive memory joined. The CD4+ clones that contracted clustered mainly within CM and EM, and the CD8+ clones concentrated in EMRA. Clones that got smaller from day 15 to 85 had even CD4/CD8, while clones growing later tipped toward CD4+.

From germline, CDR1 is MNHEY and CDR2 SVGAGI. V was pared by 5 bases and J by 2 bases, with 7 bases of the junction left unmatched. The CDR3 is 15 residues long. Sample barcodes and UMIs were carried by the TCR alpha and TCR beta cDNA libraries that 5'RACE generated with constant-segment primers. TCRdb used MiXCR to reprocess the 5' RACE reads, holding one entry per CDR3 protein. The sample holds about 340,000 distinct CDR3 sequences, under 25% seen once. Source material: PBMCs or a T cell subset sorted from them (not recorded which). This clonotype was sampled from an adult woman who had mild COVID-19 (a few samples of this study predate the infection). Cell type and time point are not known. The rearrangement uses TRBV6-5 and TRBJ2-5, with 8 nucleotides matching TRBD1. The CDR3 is CASSEGTGRQETQYF. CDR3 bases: TGTGCCAGCAGTGAAGGGACAGGCCGGCAAGAGACCCAGTACTTC.